This section outlines one TCR beta chain sequence together with its context. Its antigen is unidentified. The junction shows a germline mismatch at one end, possibly a read error. CDR1 and CDR2 from the germline V gene are DFQATT and SNEGSKA (reference sequence). This CDR3 spans 15 amino acids. The data are from a study of identical twins. Template switching introduced a universal primer site, and the cDNA bore unique molecular identifiers. Each CDR3 protein is one row after TCRdb ran MiXCR on the 5' RACE reads. The sample contains around 1.7 million distinct CDR3 sequences, under 35% of which appear only once. Study findings and constraints: Analyses based on zero insertions could be partly confounded by invariant MAIT and iNKT cells.

This TCR was sampled from a newborn girl in good health. The genes are TRBV20-1 and TRBJ2-5, with D perhaps assigned TRBD1 or TRBD2 (5 bases each). Sequenced sample: cord blood. The chain's CDR3 is CSAGEGQASRETQYF. CDR3 DNA sequence: TGCAGTGCTGGAGAGGGGCAGGCTAGCAGGGAGACCCAGTACTTC.